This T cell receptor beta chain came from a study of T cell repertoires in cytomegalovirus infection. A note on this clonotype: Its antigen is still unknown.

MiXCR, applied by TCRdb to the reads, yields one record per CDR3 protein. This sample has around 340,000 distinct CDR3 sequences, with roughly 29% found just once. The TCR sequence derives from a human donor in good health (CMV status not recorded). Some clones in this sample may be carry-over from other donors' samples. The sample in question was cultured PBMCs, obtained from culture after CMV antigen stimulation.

This chain's CDR3 is CASSGTLGNQPQHF. CDR3 bases: TGTGCCAGCAGCGGGACCCTGGGCAATCAGCCCCAGCATTTT. J is TRBJ1-5 and V is TRBV27; maybe TRBD1 (5 bases). The CDR3 has 14 amino acids. Trimming took 6 bases from V and 2 from J, leaving 11 bases between them. Germline lookup yields CDR1 MNHEY and CDR2 SMNVEV (reference sequence).